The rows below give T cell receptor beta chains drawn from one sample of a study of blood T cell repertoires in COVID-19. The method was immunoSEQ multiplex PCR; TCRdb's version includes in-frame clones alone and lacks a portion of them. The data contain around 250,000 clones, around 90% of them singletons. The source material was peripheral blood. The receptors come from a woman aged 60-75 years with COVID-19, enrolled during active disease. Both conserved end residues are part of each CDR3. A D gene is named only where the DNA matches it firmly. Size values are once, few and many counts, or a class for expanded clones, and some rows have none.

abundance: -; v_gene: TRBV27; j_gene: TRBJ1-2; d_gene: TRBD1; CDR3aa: CASSLDRGRGYTF; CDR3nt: TGTGCCAGCAGCCTGGACAGGGGGCGAGGCTACACCTTC
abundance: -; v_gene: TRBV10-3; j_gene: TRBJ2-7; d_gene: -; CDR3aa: CAISDAQGSYEQYF; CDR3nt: TGTGCCATCAGTGATGCCCAGGGTTCCTACGAGCAGTACTTC
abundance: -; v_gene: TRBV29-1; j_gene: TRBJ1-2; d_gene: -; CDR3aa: CSVEDRGGVDGYTF; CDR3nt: TGCAGCGTTGAAGATCGAGGGGGAGTTGATGGCTACACCTTC
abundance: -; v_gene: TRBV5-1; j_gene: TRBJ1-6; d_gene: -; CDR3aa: CASSSSGAYNSPLHF; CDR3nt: TGCGCCAGCAGCTCCTCAGGGGCGTATAATTCACCCCTCCACTTT
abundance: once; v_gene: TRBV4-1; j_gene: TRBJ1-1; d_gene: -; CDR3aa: CASSQISGEAFF; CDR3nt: TGCGCCAGCAGCCAGATTAGTGGTGAAGCTTTCTTT
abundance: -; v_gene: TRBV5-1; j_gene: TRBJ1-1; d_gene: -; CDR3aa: CASSLLGEAFF; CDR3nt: TGCGCCAGCAGCTTGCTGGGAGAGGCTTTCTTT
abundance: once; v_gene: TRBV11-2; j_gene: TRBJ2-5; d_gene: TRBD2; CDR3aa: CASSLRGEYQETQYF; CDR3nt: TGTGCCAGCAGCTTGCGGGGGGAATACCAAGAGACCCAGTACTTC
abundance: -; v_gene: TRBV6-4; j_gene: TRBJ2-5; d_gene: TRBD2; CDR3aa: CDGLVATQYF; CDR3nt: TGTGACGGACTAGTCGCGACCCAGTACTTC
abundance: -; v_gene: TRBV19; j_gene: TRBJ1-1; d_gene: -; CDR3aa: CASSNPAGGGTEAFF; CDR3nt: TGTGCCAGTAGCAACCCCGCGGGGGGCGGCACTGAAGCTTTCTTT
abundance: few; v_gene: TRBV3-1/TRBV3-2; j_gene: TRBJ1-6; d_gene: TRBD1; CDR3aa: CASSQGTGGRNSPLHF; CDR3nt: TGTGCCAGCAGCCAAGGGACAGGGGGCCGTAATTCACCCCTCCACTTT
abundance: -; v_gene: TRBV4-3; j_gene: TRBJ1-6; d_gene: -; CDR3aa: CASSDSSGHRSPLHF; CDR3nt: TGCGCCAGCAGTGACAGTAGCGGGCATCGTTCACCCCTCCACTTT
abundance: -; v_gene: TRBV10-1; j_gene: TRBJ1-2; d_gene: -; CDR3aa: CASSESIVRYGYTF; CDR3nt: TGCGCCAGCAGTGAATCTATAGTACGCTATGGCTACACCTTC
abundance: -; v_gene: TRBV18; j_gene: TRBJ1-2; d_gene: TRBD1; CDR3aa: CASSPPTGPYGYTF; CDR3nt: TGTGCCAGCTCACCACCGACAGGGCCCTATGGCTACACCTTC
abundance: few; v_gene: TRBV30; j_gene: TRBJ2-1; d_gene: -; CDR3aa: CAWRSSAGNNEQFF; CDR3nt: TGTGCCTGGAGATCTAGCGCTGGTAACAATGAGCAGTTCTTC
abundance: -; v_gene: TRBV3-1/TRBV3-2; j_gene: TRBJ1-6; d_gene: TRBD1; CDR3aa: CASSQERTGSLPPLHF; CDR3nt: TGTGCCAGCAGCCAAGAAAGGACAGGGAGTTTGCCACCCCTCCACTTT
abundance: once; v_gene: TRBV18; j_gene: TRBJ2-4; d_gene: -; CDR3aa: CASSETGGTAKNIQYF; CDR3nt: TGTGCCAGCTCAGAAACGGGAGGGACAGCTAAAAACATTCAGTACTTC
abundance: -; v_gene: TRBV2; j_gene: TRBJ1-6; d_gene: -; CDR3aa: CASSGHGGSGSPLHF; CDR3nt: TGTGCCAGCAGTGGGCACGGCGGCTCGGGATCACCCCTCCACTTT
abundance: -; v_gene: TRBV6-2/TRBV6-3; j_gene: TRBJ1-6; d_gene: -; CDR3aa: CASSSTSGSRWIPKGGPLHF; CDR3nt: TGTGCCAGCAGCTCCACTTCGGGGAGCAGGTGGATCCCGAAAGGAGGGCCCCTCCACTTT